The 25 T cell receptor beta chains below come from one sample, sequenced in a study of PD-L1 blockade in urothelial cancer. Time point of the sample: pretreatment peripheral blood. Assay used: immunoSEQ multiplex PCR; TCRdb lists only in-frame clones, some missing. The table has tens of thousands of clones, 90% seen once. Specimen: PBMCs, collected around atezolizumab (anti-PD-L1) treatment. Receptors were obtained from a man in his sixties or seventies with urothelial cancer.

This CDR3 is CASSPPRTSGSSTYNEQFF. For the CDR3, the DNA is TGTGCCAGCTCACCACCCCGGACTAGCGGGAGCTCGACTTACAATGAGCAGTTCTTC. The chain has TRBV18 and TRBJ2-1; TRBD2 matches 13 bases. This CDR3 comprises 19 residues. CDR1 is KGHSH and CDR2 is LQKENI in the germline V gene. V lost 0 bases and J lost 4; bases outside the gene matches: 9.

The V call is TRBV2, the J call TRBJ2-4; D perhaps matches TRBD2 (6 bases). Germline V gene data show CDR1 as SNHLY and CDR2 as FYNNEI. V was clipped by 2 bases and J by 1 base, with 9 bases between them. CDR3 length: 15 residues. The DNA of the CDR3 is TGTGCCAGCAGTGAATGGGGGGATGCCAAAAACATTCAGTACTTC. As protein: CASSEWGDAKNIQYF. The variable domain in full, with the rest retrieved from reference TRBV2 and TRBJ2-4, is EPEVTQTPSHQVTQMGQEVILRCVPISNHLYFYWYRQILGQKVEFLVSFYNNEISEKSEIFDDQFSVERPDGSNFTLKIRSTKLEDSAMYFCASSEWGDAKNIQYFGAGTRLSVL.

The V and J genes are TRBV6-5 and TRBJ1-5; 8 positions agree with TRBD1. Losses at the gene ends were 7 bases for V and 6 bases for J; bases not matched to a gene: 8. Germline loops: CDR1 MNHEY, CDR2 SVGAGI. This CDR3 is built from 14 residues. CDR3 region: CASTTGQGGQPQHF. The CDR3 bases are TGTGCCAGCACCACAGGACAGGGCGGTCAGCCCCAGCATTTT.

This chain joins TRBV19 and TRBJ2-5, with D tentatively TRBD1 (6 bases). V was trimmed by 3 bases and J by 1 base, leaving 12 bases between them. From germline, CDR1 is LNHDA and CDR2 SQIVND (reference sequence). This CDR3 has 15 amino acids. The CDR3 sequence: CASSIGLGGQETQYF. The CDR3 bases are TGTGCCAGTAGTATTGGGCTAGGGGGCCAAGAGACCCAGTACTTC.

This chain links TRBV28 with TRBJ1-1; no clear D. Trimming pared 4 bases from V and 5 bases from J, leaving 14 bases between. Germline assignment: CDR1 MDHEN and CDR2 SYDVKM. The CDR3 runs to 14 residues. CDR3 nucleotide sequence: TGTGCCAGCAGTTCTCCGAGAGGGAAGACTGAAGCTTTCTTT. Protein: CASSSPRGKTEAFF.

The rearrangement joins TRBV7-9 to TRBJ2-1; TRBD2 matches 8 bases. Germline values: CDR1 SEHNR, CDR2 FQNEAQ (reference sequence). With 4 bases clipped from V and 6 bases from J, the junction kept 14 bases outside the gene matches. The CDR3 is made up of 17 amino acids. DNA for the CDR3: TGTGCCAGCAGCTCAGCGAAGGGACTAGTAGGGGTCAATGAGCAGTTCTTC. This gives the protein CASSSAKGLVGVNEQFF.

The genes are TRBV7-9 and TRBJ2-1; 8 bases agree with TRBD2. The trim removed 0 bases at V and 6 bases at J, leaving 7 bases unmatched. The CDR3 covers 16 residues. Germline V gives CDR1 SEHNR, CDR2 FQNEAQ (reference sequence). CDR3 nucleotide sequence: TGTGCCAGCAGCTTAGCAATTAGCGGGATAGGCAATGAGCAGTTCTTC. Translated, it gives CASSLAISGIGNEQFF.

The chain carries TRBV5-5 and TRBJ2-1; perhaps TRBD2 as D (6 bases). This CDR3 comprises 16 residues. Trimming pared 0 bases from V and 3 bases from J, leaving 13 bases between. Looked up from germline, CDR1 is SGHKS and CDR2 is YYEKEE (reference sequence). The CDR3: CASSLGSSAVYNEQFF. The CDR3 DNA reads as TGTGCCAGCAGCTTGGGGTCTAGCGCGGTCTACAATGAGCAGTTCTTC.

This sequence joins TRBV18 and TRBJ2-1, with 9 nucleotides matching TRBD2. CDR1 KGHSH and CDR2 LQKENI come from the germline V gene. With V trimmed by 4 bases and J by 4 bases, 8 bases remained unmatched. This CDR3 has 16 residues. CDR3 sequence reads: CASSQLASGDYNEQFF. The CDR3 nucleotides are TGTGCCAGCTCACAACTAGCTAGCGGGGATTACAATGAGCAGTTCTTC.

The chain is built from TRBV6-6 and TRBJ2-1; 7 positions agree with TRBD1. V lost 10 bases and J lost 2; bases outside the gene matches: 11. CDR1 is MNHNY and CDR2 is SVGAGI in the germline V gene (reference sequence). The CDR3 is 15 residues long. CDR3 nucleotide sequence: TGTGCCACCAAAAAACAGGGGCGGGCCTACAATGAGCAGTTCTTC. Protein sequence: CATKKQGRAYNEQFF.

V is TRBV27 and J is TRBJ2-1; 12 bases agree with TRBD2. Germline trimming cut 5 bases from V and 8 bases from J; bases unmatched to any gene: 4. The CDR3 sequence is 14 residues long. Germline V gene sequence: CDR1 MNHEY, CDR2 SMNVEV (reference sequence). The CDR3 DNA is TGTGCCAGCAGTCGACTAGCGGGAGCATATGAGCAGTTCTTC. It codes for CASSRLAGAYEQFF.

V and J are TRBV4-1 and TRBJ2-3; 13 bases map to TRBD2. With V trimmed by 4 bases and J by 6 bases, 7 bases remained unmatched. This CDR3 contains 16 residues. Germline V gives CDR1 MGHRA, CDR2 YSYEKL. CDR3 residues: CASSPTTSGRWDTQYF. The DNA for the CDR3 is TGCGCCAGCAGCCCTACGACTAGCGGGAGGTGGGATACGCAGTATTTT.

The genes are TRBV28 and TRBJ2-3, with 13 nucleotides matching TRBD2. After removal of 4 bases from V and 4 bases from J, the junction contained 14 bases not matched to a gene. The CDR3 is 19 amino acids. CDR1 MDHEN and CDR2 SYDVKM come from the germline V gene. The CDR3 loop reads CASSSNNGLAGVRPDTQYF. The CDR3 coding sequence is TGTGCCAGCAGTTCAAACAACGGACTAGCGGGAGTTCGGCCAGATACGCAGTATTTT. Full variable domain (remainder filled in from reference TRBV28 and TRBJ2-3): DVKVTQSSRYLVKRTGEKVFLECVQDMDHENMFWYRQDPGLGLRLIYFSYDVKMKEKGDIPEGYSVSREKKERFSLILESASTNQTSMYLCASSSNNGLAGVRPDTQYFGPGTRLTVL.

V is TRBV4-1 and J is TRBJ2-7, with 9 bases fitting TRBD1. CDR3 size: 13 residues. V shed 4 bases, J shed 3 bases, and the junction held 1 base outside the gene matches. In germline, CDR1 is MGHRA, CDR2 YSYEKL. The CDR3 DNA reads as TGCGCCAGCAGCCCGGACAGGGGCTACGAGCAGTACTTC. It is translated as CASSPDRGYEQYF.

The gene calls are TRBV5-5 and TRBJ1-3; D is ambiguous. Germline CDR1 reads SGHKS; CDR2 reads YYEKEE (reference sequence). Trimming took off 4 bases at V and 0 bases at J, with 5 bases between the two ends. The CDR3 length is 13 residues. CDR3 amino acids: CASSPFSGNTIYF. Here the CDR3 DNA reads TGTGCCAGCAGCCCGTTCTCTGGAAACACCATATATTTT.

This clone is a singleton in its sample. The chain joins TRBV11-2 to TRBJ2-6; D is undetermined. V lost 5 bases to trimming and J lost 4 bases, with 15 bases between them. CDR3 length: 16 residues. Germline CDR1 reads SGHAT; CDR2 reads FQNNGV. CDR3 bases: TGTGCCAGCAGCCCAAGAGCTAGACCCGGGGCCAACGTCCTGACTTTC. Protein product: CASSPRARPGANVLTF.

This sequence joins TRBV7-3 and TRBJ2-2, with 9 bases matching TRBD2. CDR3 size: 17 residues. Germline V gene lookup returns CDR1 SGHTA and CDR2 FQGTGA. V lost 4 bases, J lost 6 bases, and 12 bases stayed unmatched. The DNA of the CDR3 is TGTGCCAGCAGCTACGACCTTAGCGGGAGTGGAGCCGGGGAGCTGTTTTTT. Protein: CASSYDLSGSGAGELFF.

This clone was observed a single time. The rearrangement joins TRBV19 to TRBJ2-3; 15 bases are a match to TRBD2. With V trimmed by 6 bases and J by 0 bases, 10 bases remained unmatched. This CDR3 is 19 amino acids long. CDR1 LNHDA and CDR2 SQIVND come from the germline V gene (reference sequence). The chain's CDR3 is CASSPRGLAGGGSTDTQYF. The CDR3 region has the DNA TGTGCCAGTAGCCCGCGGGGACTAGCGGGAGGAGGGAGCACAGATACGCAGTATTTT.

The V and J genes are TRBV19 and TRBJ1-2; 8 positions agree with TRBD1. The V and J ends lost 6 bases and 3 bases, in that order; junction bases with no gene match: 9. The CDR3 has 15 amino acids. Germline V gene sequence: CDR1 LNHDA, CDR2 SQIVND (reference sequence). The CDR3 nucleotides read TGTGCCAGTAGAGGAGCGGACAGGGTGGACTATGGCTACACCTTC. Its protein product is CASRGADRVDYGYTF.

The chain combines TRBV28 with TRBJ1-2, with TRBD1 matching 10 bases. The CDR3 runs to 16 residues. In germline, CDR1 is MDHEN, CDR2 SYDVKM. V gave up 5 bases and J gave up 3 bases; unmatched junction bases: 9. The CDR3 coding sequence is TGTGCCAGCAGTCCATCCGGGACAGGGGAAGACTATGGCTACACCTTC. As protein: CASSPSGTGEDYGYTF.

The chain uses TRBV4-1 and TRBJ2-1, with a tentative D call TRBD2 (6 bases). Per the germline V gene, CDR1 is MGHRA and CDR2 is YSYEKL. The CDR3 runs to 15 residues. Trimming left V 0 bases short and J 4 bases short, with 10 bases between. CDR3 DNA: TGCGCCAGCAGCCAAGAGCGGGAAGAGTACAATGAGCAGTTCTTC. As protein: CASSQEREEYNEQFF.

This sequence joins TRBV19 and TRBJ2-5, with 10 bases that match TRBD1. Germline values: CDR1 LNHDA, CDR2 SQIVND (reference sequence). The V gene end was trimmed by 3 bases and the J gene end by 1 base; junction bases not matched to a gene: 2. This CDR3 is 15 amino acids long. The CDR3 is CASSIGTGVQETQYF. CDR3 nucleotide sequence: TGTGCCAGTAGTATCGGGACAGGGGTCCAAGAGACCCAGTACTTC.

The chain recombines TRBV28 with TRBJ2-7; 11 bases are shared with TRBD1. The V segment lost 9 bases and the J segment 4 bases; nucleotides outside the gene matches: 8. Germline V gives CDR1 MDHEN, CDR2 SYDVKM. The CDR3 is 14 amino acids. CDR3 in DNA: TGTGCCAGTTACTCCGGGACAGGGGGTTACGAGCAGTACTTC. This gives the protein CASYSGTGGYEQYF. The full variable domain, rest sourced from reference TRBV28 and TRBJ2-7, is DVKVTQSSRYLVKRTGEKVFLECVQDMDHENMFWYRQDPGLGLRLIYFSYDVKMKEKGDIPEGYSVSREKKERFSLILESASTNQTSMYLCASYSGTGGYEQYFGPGTRLTVT.

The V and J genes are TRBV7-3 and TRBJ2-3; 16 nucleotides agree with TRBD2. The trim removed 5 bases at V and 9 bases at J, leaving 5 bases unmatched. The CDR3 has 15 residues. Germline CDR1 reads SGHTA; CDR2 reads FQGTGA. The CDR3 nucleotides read TGTGCCAGCAGCCCCGGGACTAGCGGGAGGGCGACGCAGTATTTT. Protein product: CASSPGTSGRATQYF.

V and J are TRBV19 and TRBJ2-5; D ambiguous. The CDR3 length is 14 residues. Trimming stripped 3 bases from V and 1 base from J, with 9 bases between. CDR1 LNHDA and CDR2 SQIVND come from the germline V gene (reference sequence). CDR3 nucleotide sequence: TGTGCCAGTAGTATCTTGGGCACCCAAGAGACCCAGTACTTC. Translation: CASSILGTQETQYF.